Sequencing of this T cell receptor (beta chain) was carried out in a study of cytomegalovirus exposure and HLA in healthy donors. Study information: Among the 350 to 400 donors who were genotyped, approximately 83% fell in the genetic ancestry cluster that is associated with self-reported Caucasian donors. Notes on the study in general: Reportedly, HLA-A and HLA-B alleles of most subjects were accurately predicted from TCR beta. Reported results showed that the classifier diagnosed cytomegalovirus status with high specificity and sensitivity.

Notes on this clone: Its antigen remains unknown.

Germline assignment: CDR1 LNHDA and CDR2 SQIVND (reference sequence). With V trimmed by 10 bases and J by 4 bases, 6 bases remained unmatched. The CDR3 covers 12 residues. With 60 Vbeta and 13 Jbeta primers, the PCR was carried out. Measured with immunoSEQ multiplex PCR; TCRdb has only the in-frame clones, and not every one. The ten most abundant clones cover around 1.6% of a sample with about 150,000 clones. The source is a woman aged 45 to 65 in good health and CMV-seronegative. The sample comprised PBMCs. The chain combines TRBV19 with TRBJ1-1; 7 positions agree with TRBD1. The CDR3 bases are TGTGCCATCGGACAGGTTCCCACTGAAGCTTTCTTT. This encodes CAIGQVPTEAFF.